The clone carrying this T cell receptor beta chain was detected a few times. As handled by the study authors: Researchers report that nucleated cell counts were estimated from reference gene primer amplification. This table comes from immunoSEQ multiplex PCR, and its TCRdb copy is limited to in-frame clones, with some not included. Clone size and the V and J calls come from that table; the DNA yielded D and trimming. The sample contains a few hundred thousand clones, approximately 84% of which appear only once. Germline V gives CDR1 MDHEN, CDR2 SYDVKM. This CDR3 spans 15 amino acids. J was trimmed by 1 base and V by 7 bases; bases with no gene match: 9. The data originate from a study of blood T cell repertoires in COVID-19.

V gene TRBV28 combines with J gene TRBJ1-1, with 7 bases that match TRBD1. Input material: PBMCs or T cells enriched from blood (not recorded which). This receptor was taken from a woman aged 25 to 45 who had recovered from COVID-19. The CDR3 spells CASKGAAVGNTEAFF. In DNA form, the CDR3 reads TGTGCCAGCAAGGGGGCGGCTGTGGGGAACACTGAAGCTTTCTTT.